One and the same sample provided the 4 T cell receptor beta chains below, sequenced in a study of cytomegalovirus exposure and HLA in healthy donors. PCR employed 60 Vbeta and 13 Jbeta primers. Profiled with immunoSEQ multiplex PCR; TCRdb holds only in-frame clones, not every one. Of some 140,000 clones detected, roughly four fifths appear once; the ten largest clones hold about 1.2%. The specimen was PBMCs. All receptors come from a woman aged 40 to 50 in good health and CMV-seronegative.

The gene calls are TRBV6-1 and TRBJ1-1, with TRBD1 matching 10 bases. The ends lost 2 bases at V and 6 bases at J; junction bases unmatched: 12. From germline, CDR1 is MNHNS and CDR2 SASEGT. This CDR3 is built from 17 residues. Here the CDR3 reads CASSERFNDRGHAEAFF. CDR3 bases: TGTGCCAGCAGTGAACGTTTTAACGACAGGGGGCATGCTGAAGCTTTCTTT.

In DNA, the CDR3 is TGTGCCAGCAGTCCGAGACAGAGCACTGAAGCTTTCTTT. As protein: CASSPRQSTEAFF. The rearrangement joins TRBV6-6 to TRBJ1-1, with D maybe TRBD1 (5 bases). The V end was cut by 5 bases, the J end by 4 bases, with 11 bases between. This CDR3 contains 13 residues. Germline assignment: CDR1 MNHNY and CDR2 SVGAGI (reference sequence).

The chain combines TRBV9 with TRBJ1-3; D gene ambiguous. This CDR3 has 14 residues. The germline V gene encodes CDR1 SGDLS and CDR2 YYNGEE. The V and J ends lost 5 bases and 6 bases respectively, with 15 bases between them. CDR3 in amino acids: CASSRPSGENTIYF. The CDR3 DNA reads as TGTGCCAGCAGTCGACCTAGCGGAGAAAACACCATATATTTT.

This chain uses TRBV29-1 with TRBJ2-2, with D maybe TRBD2 (6 bases). Trimming left V 1 base short and J 4 bases short, with 13 bases between. CDR3 size: 15 residues. Germline CDR1 and CDR2: SQVTM and ANQGSEA. The CDR3 DNA reads TGCAGCGTTGAAGGAATCGGGGGAGGCACCGGGGAGCTGTTTTTT. This encodes CSVEGIGGGTGELFF.